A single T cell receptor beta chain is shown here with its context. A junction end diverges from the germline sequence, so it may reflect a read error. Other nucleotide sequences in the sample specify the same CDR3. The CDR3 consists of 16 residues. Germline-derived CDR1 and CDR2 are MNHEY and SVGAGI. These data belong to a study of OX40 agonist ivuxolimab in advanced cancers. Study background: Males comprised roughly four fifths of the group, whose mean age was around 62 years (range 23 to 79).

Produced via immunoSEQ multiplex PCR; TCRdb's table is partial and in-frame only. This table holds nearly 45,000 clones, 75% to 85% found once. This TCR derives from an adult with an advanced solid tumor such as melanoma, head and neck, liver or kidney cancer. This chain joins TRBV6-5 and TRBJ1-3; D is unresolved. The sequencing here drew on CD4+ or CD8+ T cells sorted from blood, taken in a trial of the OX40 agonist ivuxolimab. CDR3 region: CASSYSNPRSGNTIYF. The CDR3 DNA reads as TGTGCTAGCAGTTACTCGAATCCGCGCTCTGGAAACACCATATATTTT.